One and the same sample provided the 32 T cell receptor beta chains below, sequenced in a study of blood T cell repertoires in COVID-19. TCRdb's table, derived via immunoSEQ multiplex PCR, lists solely in-frame clones and lacks some. Altogether under 350,000 clones are present, 80% to 90% being singletons, with the ten largest covering approximately 4.4%. The sample taken for sequencing was PBMCs or T cells enriched from blood (not recorded which). The receptor source for this set is a woman between 40 and 50 years old with acute COVID-19.

The rearrangement joins TRBV10-3 to TRBJ2-1, with 8 bases identical to TRBD2. This CDR3 spans 16 amino acids. V shed 8 bases, J shed 8 bases, and the junction held 17 bases outside the gene matches. The germline V gene has CDR1 ENHRY and CDR2 SYGVKD. The CDR3 sequence: CAIGSPLAGSGDEQFF. CDR3 DNA: TGTGCCATCGGGAGTCCTTTAGCGGGGTCAGGGGATGAGCAGTTCTTC.

The chain combines TRBV19 with TRBJ2-5, with 12 nucleotides matching TRBD1. The ends lost 4 bases at V and 5 bases at J; junction bases unmatched: 5. The CDR3 is 15 amino acids. In germline, CDR1 is LNHDA, CDR2 SQIVND (reference sequence). The CDR3 loop reads CASSTGTGGRETQYF. CDR3 in DNA: TGTGCCAGTAGTACCGGGACAGGGGGCCGGGAGACCCAGTACTTC. Drawing the rest from reference TRBV19 and TRBJ2-5, the complete variable domain is DGGITQSPKYLFRKEGQNVTLSCEQNLNHDAMYWYRQDPGQGLRLIYYSQIVNDFQKGDIAEGYSVSREKKESFPLTVTSAQKNPTAFYLCASSTGTGGRETQYFGPGTRLLVL.

V gene TRBV6-2 or TRBV6-3 combines with J gene TRBJ2-5; a possible D gene is TRBD1 (5 bases). The germline V gene has CDR1 MNHEY and CDR2 SVGEGT. The CDR3 contains 16 residues. Trimming removed 3 bases from V and 4 bases from J, with 18 bases in between. CDR3 in amino acids: CASSYGQGTLGETQYF. CDR3 bases: TGTGCCAGCAGTTATGGTCAGGGTACTTTAGGAGAGACCCAGTACTTC.

The V gene is TRBV9, the J gene TRBJ2-1; D may be TRBD2 (6 bases). This CDR3 region has 15 residues. Germline loops: CDR1 SGDLS, CDR2 YYNGEE. Trimming shortened V by 0 bases and J by 3 bases, and 10 bases separated the two germline ends. The CDR3 sequence is CASSVGGELYNEQFF. The CDR3 DNA reads TGTGCCAGCAGCGTAGGCGGGGAGCTCTACAATGAGCAGTTCTTC.

The rearrangement joins TRBV19 to TRBJ2-7; TRBD1 matches 9 bases. The CDR3 has 13 amino acids. Trimming cost V 2 bases and J 5 bases; bases outside gene matches: 1. Germline V gene data show CDR1 as LNHDA and CDR2 as SQIVND (reference sequence). CDR3 sequence (DNA): TGTGCCAGTAGTATACGGACAGGGGACGAGCAGTACTTC. This codes for CASSIRTGDEQYF.

J is TRBJ1-5 and V is TRBV6-1; TRBD1 is a possible D gene (6 bases). Deletions cut 4 bases from V and 1 base from J, with 23 bases between. CDR1 and CDR2 (germline): MNHNS, SASEGT. This CDR3 is 19 amino acids long. This chain's CDR3 is CASSVKGFTQGKSNQPQHF. The CDR3 DNA follows: TGTGCCAGCAGTGTTAAGGGGTTTACGCAGGGGAAGAGCAATCAGCCCCAGCATTTT.

The V call is TRBV2, the J call TRBJ2-1; weak D call: TRBD2 (5 bases). CDR1 is SNHLY, CDR2 FYNNEI, per germline. This CDR3 spans 13 amino acids. Trimming cost V 1 base and J 4 bases, with 5 bases left between them. The CDR3 DNA follows: TGTGCCAGCAGTGAAGGGACTTACAATGAGCAGTTCTTC. This gives the protein CASSEGTYNEQFF.

The table lists this clone with a few counts. J is TRBJ1-5 and V is TRBV4-3, with D possibly TRBD1 on 5 matching bases. This CDR3 comprises 14 residues. Per germline, CDR1 LGHNA and CDR2 YSLEER. V lost 0 bases, J lost 6 bases, and 9 bases lay in between. The CDR3 bases are TGCGCCAGCAGCCAAGACAGGGTGCGTCAGCCCCAGCATTTT. Protein sequence: CASSQDRVRQPQHF.

The gene calls are TRBV18 and TRBJ2-3; 11 bases agree with TRBD2. Trimming removed 2 bases from V and 0 bases from J; junction bases left unmatched: 4. CDR3 length equals 17 residues. In germline, CDR1 is KGHSH, CDR2 LQKENI. The CDR3 DNA is TGTGCCAGCTCACCAGGGACTAGCGGACTAAGCACAGATACGCAGTATTTT. This gives the protein CASSPGTSGLSTDTQYF.

The chain has TRBV12-5 and TRBJ2-3; 10 bases are a match to TRBD2. V was pared by 4 bases and J by 3 bases, with 16 bases of the junction left unmatched. CDR1 is LGHNT, CDR2 FRNRAP, per germline. This CDR3 contains 19 residues. This CDR3 reads CASGSDLAGVSAGTDTQYF. In DNA, the CDR3 is TGTGCTAGTGGTTCCGACCTAGCGGGAGTATCGGCCGGGACAGATACGCAGTATTTT.

The V and J genes are TRBV25-1 and TRBJ1-2; the match to TRBD1 covers 10 bases. This CDR3 region has 15 residues. Germline CDR1 is MGHDK and CDR2 is SYGVNS. J lost 4 bases, V lost 2 bases, and 4 bases had no gene match. The CDR3 protein is CASSEGTGVRYGYTF. CDR3 nucleotide sequence: TGTGCCAGCAGTGAAGGGACAGGGGTACGCTATGGCTACACCTTC.

J is TRBJ2-3 and V is TRBV18, with 7 nucleotides matching TRBD1. The CDR3 extends over 13 amino acids. J lost 6 bases, V lost 6 bases, and 6 bases had no gene match. Germline CDR1 and CDR2: KGHSH and LQKENI. CDR3 residues: CASSQQGWDTQYF. CDR3 nucleotides: TGTGCCAGCTCTCAACAGGGGTGGGATACGCAGTATTTT.

The J gene is TRBJ2-7, the V gene TRBV6-1; D possibly corresponds to TRBD1 (5 bases). With 2 bases removed from V and 1 base from J, the gap between germline ends came to 12 bases. The CDR3 length is 15 residues. Germline CDR1 is MNHNS and CDR2 is SASEGT. CDR3 coding DNA: TGTGCCAGCAGTGAAAATCAGGGCCATTCCTACGAGCAGTACTTC. It specifies CASSENQGHSYEQYF.

CDR3 protein: CASSLYGGPTGGTEAFF. The CDR3 DNA reads as TGTGCCAGCAGTTTATACGGTGGACCCACGGGGGGCACTGAAGCTTTCTTT. The chain carries TRBV28 and TRBJ1-1; TRBD1 is a possible D gene (5 bases). This CDR3 is 17 amino acids long. V dropped 1 base and J dropped 4 bases, with 19 bases sitting between them. In germline, CDR1 is MDHEN, CDR2 SYDVKM.

The rearrangement links TRBV9 to TRBJ2-3, with D perhaps matching TRBD1 (5 bases). The germline CDR1 and CDR2 sequences are SGDLS and YYNGEE. Trimming shortened V by 0 bases and J by 2 bases, and 16 bases separated the two germline ends. The CDR3 loop spans 17 amino acids. Here the CDR3 reads CASSVDAVGRVTDTQYF. The DNA of the CDR3 is TGTGCCAGCAGCGTAGATGCTGTCGGCAGGGTCACAGATACGCAGTATTTT. Full variable domain (rest looked up from reference TRBV9 and TRBJ2-3): DSGVTQTPKHLITATGQRVTLRCSPRSGDLSVYWYQQSLDQGLQFLIQYYNGEERAKGNILERFSAQQFPDLHSELNLSSLELGDSALYFCASSVDAVGRVTDTQYFGPGTRLTVL.

V and J are TRBV2 and TRBJ2-1, with 7 nucleotides matching TRBD2. The germline V gene encodes CDR1 SNHLY and CDR2 FYNNEI. Trimming took 6 bases from V and 8 from J; bases not matched to a gene: 4. CDR3 length equals 12 residues. For the CDR3, the DNA is TGTGCCAGCAGGGGGGACTATGATGAGCAGTTCTTC. This codes for CASRGDYDEQFF.

The chain is built from TRBV29-1 and TRBJ1-3, with D hard to call. This CDR3 is built from 12 residues. Trimming took 5 bases from V and 4 from J, leaving 9 bases between them. Germline CDR1 is SQVTM and CDR2 is ANQGSEA. DNA of the CDR3: TGCAGCGTTTCCCAGAAAGGAAACACCATATATTTT. Translating gives CSVSQKGNTIYF. Full variable domain (remainder filled in from reference TRBV29-1 and TRBJ1-3): SAVISQKPSRDICQRGTSLTIQCQVDSQVTMMFWYRQQPGQSLTLIATANQGSEATYESGFVIDKFPISRPNLTFSTLTVSNMSPEDSSIYLCSVSQKGNTIYFGEGSWLTVV.

The V call is TRBV11-3, the J call TRBJ2-3; 12 nucleotides align to TRBD1. With V trimmed by 3 bases and J by 4 bases, 8 bases remained unmatched. The CDR3 is 17 amino acids. The germline V gene has CDR1 SGHNT and CDR2 YENEEA. For the CDR3, the DNA is TGTGCCAGCAGCTTCTCCTTCGGGACAGGGGGCGCAGATACGCAGTATTTT. Encoded protein: CASSFSFGTGGADTQYF.

DNA of the CDR3: TGTGCCAGCAGCTTAGGGGGGGGATACAATTCACCCCTCCACTTT. Translated, it gives CASSLGGGYNSPLHF. The chain recombines TRBV7-9 with TRBJ1-6; maybe TRBD1 (5 bases). CDR3 length: 15 amino acids. Per the germline V gene, CDR1 is SEHNR and CDR2 is FQNEAQ (reference sequence). Trimming stripped 1 base from V and 7 bases from J, with 11 bases between.

This chain joins TRBV4-2 and TRBJ1-1, with 8 bases fitting TRBD1. Germline V gene lookup returns CDR1 LGHNA and CDR2 YNFKEQ. The V and J ends lost 1 base and 1 base, in that order; junction bases with no gene match: 5. The CDR3 extends over 16 amino acids. The CDR3 DNA reads TGTGCCAGCAGCCAAGTCGGTACAGGGGGGAACACTGAAGCTTTCTTT. Translation gives CASSQVGTGGNTEAFF.

The chain joins TRBV19 to TRBJ2-2, with TRBD2 as a possible D gene (6 bases). The CDR3 extends over 16 amino acids. Per the germline V gene, CDR1 is LNHDA and CDR2 is SQIVND (reference sequence). V was shortened by 7 bases and J by 0 bases, with 15 bases between the two germline ends. CDR3 nucleotide sequence: TGTGCCAGTAACCCCATGTGGGGGGCGAACACCGGGGAGCTGTTTTTT. Translated: CASNPMWGANTGELFF.

The CDR3 DNA sequence: TGTGCCAGCAGCTCTCTGGACAGGTGGTATGGCTACACCTTC. Its translation: CASSSLDRWYGYTF. The chain joins TRBV11-2 to TRBJ1-2, with 7 bases aligning to TRBD1. The V segment lost 4 bases and the J segment 5 bases; nucleotides outside the gene matches: 7. Germline V CDR1 and CDR2: SGHAT, FQNNGV. The CDR3 is 14 amino acids.

This clone was counted between two and nine times. This rearrangement joins TRBV4-3 to TRBJ1-5; possible D gene TRBD1, 6 bases. Per the germline V gene, CDR1 is LGHNA and CDR2 is YSLEER. V lost 4 bases and J 2 bases, leaving 9 bases between the germline ends. CDR3 length: 14 residues. The CDR3 loop is CASSLEGGNQPQHF. The CDR3 bases are TGCGCCAGCAGCCTTGAGGGGGGCAATCAGCCCCAGCATTTT.

The chain has TRBV2 and TRBJ2-5; 9 positions agree with TRBD1. CDR1 and CDR2 from the germline V gene are SNHLY and FYNNEI. V gave up 6 bases and J gave up 5 bases; unmatched junction bases: 7. The CDR3 is made up of 14 amino acids. CDR3 coding DNA: TGTGCCAGCAGGGGGACAGGGCAGTGGGAGACCCAGTACTTC. It codes for CASRGTGQWETQYF.

This rearrangement joins TRBV3-1 (or the pseudogene TRBV3-2) to TRBJ1-1; 7 nucleotides agree with TRBD1. With 4 bases clipped from V and 2 bases from J, the junction kept 13 bases outside the gene matches. Germline CDR1 LGHDT, CDR2 YNNKEL (reference sequence). The CDR3 spans 17 residues. CDR3 DNA: TGTGCCAGCAGCCCCCCCCGTGGGACAGCCCTTAACACTGAAGCTTTCTTT. As protein: CASSPPRGTALNTEAFF.

The rearrangement links TRBV4-2 to TRBJ2-7; 10 nucleotides agree with TRBD2. Germline V gene lookup returns CDR1 LGHNA and CDR2 YNFKEQ. CDR3 length equals 18 residues. Trimming took 5 bases from V and 3 from J; bases not matched to a gene: 16. In DNA, the CDR3 is TGTGCCAGCAGCTCCCCTTTAGCGGGGGGCACCGTACGCTACGAGCAGTACTTC. Translated, it gives CASSSPLAGGTVRYEQYF.

J is TRBJ1-3 and V is TRBV18; D unresolved. V lost 8 bases, J lost 0 bases, and 26 bases lay in between. This CDR3 contains 19 residues. CDR1 KGHSH and CDR2 LQKENI come from the germline V gene. The CDR3 sequence is CASPNHARPRQNSGNTIYF. CDR3 in DNA: TGTGCCAGCCCAAATCACGCCAGACCCAGACAAAACTCTGGAAACACCATATATTTT.

The genes are TRBV4-2 and TRBJ2-3; 8 nucleotides align to TRBD2. With 0 bases clipped from V and 3 bases from J, the junction kept 5 bases outside the gene matches. Germline CDR1 is LGHNA and CDR2 is YNFKEQ. The CDR3 is made up of 16 amino acids. The CDR3 protein is CASSQDASGSTDTQYF. CDR3 in DNA: TGTGCCAGCAGCCAAGACGCCAGCGGGAGTACAGATACGCAGTATTTT.

This chain connects TRBV19 to TRBJ2-5, with TRBD1 matching over 8 bases. After removal of 4 bases from V and 1 base from J, the junction contained 2 bases not matched to a gene. In germline, CDR1 is LNHDA, CDR2 SQIVND (reference sequence). This CDR3 region has 14 residues. The CDR3 DNA sequence: TGTGCCAGTAGTAACAGGGGGTTCCAAGAGACCCAGTACTTC. Translated: CASSNRGFQETQYF.

V gene TRBV10-3 combines with J gene TRBJ2-7, with 7 positions matching TRBD2. This CDR3 region has 13 residues. Losses at the gene ends were 4 bases for V and 5 bases for J; bases not matched to a gene: 5. Germline V gene sequence: CDR1 ENHRY, CDR2 SYGVKD. CDR3 bases: TGTGCCATCAGTGCCGCTACTAGCGACGAGCAGTACTTC. This codes for CAISAATSDEQYF.

The chain recombines TRBV2 with TRBJ2-7; 7 bases line up with TRBD2. The CDR3 contains 18 residues. V was clipped by 1 base and J by 3 bases; unmatched bases: 15. Germline-derived CDR1 and CDR2 are SNHLY and FYNNEI. The CDR3 DNA is TGTGCCAGCAGTGAAGGCGCGTTTATGGCTAGCGGAAACTACGAGCAGTACTTC. It yields the protein CASSEGAFMASGNYEQYF. The full variable domain, with the rest looked up from reference TRBV2 and TRBJ2-7, is EPEVTQTPSHQVTQMGQEVILRCVPISNHLYFYWYRQILGQKVEFLVSFYNNEISEKSEIFDDQFSVERPDGSNFTLKIRSTKLEDSAMYFCASSEGAFMASGNYEQYFGPGTRLTVT.

This rearrangement joins TRBV6-2 or TRBV6-3 to TRBJ2-3; 8 bases align to TRBD2. Germline V gene sequence: CDR1 MNHEY, CDR2 SVGEGT. V shed 4 bases and J 6 bases; nucleotides not matched to a gene: 3. The CDR3 contains 13 residues. The CDR3: CASSWRTSDTQYF. The CDR3 DNA is TGTGCCAGCAGTTGGAGGACTAGCGATACGCAGTATTTT.